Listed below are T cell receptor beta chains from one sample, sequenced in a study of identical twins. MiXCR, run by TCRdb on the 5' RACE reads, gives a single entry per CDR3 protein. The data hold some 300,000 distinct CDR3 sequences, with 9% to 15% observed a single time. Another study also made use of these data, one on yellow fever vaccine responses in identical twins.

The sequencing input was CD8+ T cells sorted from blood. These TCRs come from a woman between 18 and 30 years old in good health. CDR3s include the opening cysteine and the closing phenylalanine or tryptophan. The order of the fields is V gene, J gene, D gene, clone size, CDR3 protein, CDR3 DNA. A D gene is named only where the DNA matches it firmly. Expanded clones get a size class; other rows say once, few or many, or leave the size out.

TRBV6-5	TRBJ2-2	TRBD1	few	CASSFPGQSTGELFF	TGTGCCAGCAGTTTCCCGGGACAGAGCACCGGGGAGCTGTTTTTT
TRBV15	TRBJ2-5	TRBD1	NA	CATSRGTGDIYQETQYF	TGTGCCACCAGCAGGGGGACAGGGGACATCTACCAAGAGACCCAGTACTTC
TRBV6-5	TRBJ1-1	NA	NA	CASSYSDAAEAFF	TGTGCCAGCAGTTACTCGGACGCCGCGGAAGCTTTCTTT
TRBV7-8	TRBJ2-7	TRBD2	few	CASSPSGTTYEQYF	TGTGCCAGCAGCCCTTCCGGGACTACCTACGAGCAGTACTTC
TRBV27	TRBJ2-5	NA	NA	CASRRGGDEKRPQYF	TGTGCCAGCCGTCGAGGGGGGGACGAAAAGAGACCCCAGTACTTC
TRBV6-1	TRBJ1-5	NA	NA	CASSEDLGRYSNQPQHF	TGTGCCAGCAGTGAAGATTTGGGACGGTATAGCAATCAGCCCCAGCATTTT
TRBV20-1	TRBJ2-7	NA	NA	CSARDRGAEQYF	TGCAGTGCTAGAGACAGGGGGGCCGAGCAGTACTTC
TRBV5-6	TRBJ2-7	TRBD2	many	CASSDWAVAGTTYEQYF	TGTGCCAGCAGTGATTGGGCGGTAGCGGGGACAACCTACGAGCAGTACTTC
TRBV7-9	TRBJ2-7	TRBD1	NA	CASSPRDRVVDEQYF	TGTGCCAGCAGCCCCCGGGACAGGGTCGTCGACGAGCAGTACTTC
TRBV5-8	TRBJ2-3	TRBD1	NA	CASSPGQGANTDTQYF	TGTGCCAGCAGCCCCGGACAGGGGGCAAACACAGATACGCAGTATTTT
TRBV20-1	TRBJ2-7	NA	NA	CSAREGVGVGYEQYF	TGCAGTGCTAGAGAGGGGGTGGGAGTCGGTTACGAGCAGTACTTC
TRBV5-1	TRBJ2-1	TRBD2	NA	CASSQGLAGVSYNEQFF	TGCGCCAGCAGCCAGGGACTAGCGGGTGTCTCCTACAATGAGCAGTTCTTC
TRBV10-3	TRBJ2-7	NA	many	CAISAGGFEAYEQYF	TGTGCCATCAGTGCGGGGGGCTTTGAGGCTTACGAGCAGTACTTC
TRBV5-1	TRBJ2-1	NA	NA	CASSLPPGRVGQFF	TGCGCCAGCAGCCTTCCCCCAGGTCGGGTAGGGCAGTTCTTC
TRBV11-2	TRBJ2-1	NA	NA	CASSSLGSGSYNEQFF	TGTGCCAGCAGCTCTCTGGGGAGTGGCTCCTACAATGAGCAGTTCTTC
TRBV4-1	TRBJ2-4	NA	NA	CASSKREVQLGNIQYF	TGCGCCAGCAGCAAACGGGAAGTTCAGCTGGGGAACATTCAGTACTTC
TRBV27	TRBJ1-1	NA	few	CASSLKGGYYNSGEAFF	TGTGCCAGCAGTTTAAAAGGGGGGTACTACAATTCCGGTGAAGCTTTCTTT
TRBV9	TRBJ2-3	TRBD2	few	CASSVDGGGPEDTQYF	TGTGCCAGCAGCGTAGATGGCGGGGGGCCCGAGGATACGCAGTATTTT
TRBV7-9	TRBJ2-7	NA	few	CASSQLGGGEYEQYF	TGTGCCAGCAGCCAGCTGGGAGGGGGAGAGTACGAGCAGTACTTC